A selection of T cell receptor beta chains follows, all from one sample in a study of OX40 agonist ivuxolimab in advanced cancers. Data came from immunoSEQ multiplex PCR; TCRdb stores just in-frame clones and leaves some out. The table lists fewer than 55,000 clones, 87% of them singletons. Sequences were derived from CD4+ or CD8+ T cells sorted from blood, sampled in a trial of the OX40 agonist ivuxolimab. Every receptor here comes from an adult with an advanced solid tumor such as melanoma, head and neck, liver or kidney cancer. Each CDR3 is given with its conserved first and last residue. The D gene is left open where the match is weak. The size field is filled for only some rows; it gives once, few, many or a size class.

CDR3 DNA: TGCGCCAGCAGCTTTACTCGGACAGGGGCCTCTGTGTCCTACGAGCAGTACTTC
CDR3 protein: CASSFTRTGASVSYEQYF
clone size: .
J gene: TRBJ2-7
D gene: TRBD1
V gene: TRBV5-1

CDR3 DNA: TGTGCCAGCAGCTTAAGCCTAGCGGGAGCATCAGATACGCAGTATTTT
CDR3 protein: CASSLSLAGASDTQYF
clone size: .
J gene: TRBJ2-3
D gene: TRBD2
V gene: TRBV7-9

CDR3 DNA: TGCAGCGTTGAAAAGCTCGGGACAACTAATGAAAAACTGTTTTTT
CDR3 protein: CSVEKLGTTNEKLFF
clone size: .
J gene: TRBJ1-4
D gene: .
V gene: TRBV29-1

CDR3 DNA: TGTGCCAGCAGCTTAGAGGATAGCAATCAGCCCCAGCATTTT
CDR3 protein: CASSLEDSNQPQHF
clone size: once
J gene: TRBJ1-5
D gene: .
V gene: TRBV7-9

CDR3 DNA: TGTGCCAGCAGCTTCCTTAATTCACCCCTCCACTTT
CDR3 protein: CASSFLNSPLHF
clone size: .
J gene: TRBJ1-6
D gene: .
V gene: TRBV7-9

CDR3 DNA: TGCGCCAGCAGCCAAATAGCTGGGACAGGGAAAGAGCCCCAGCATTTT
CDR3 protein: CASSQIAGTGKEPQHF
clone size: once
J gene: TRBJ1-5
D gene: TRBD1
V gene: TRBV4-3

CDR3 DNA: TGTGCCAGCAGTGAACCCAGGGAATTGCATTCACCCCTCCACTTT
CDR3 protein: CASSEPRELHSPLHF
clone size: .
J gene: TRBJ1-6
D gene: .
V gene: TRBV25-1

CDR3 DNA: TGTGCCAGTAGTATTCGGGTCCTGGGCAATGAGCAGTTCTTC
CDR3 protein: CASSIRVLGNEQFF
clone size: .
J gene: TRBJ2-1
D gene: .
V gene: TRBV19

CDR3 DNA: TGTGCCAGCAGTGAATATGACGGGAGGACTTTCGAGCAGTACTTC
CDR3 protein: CASSEYDGRTFEQYF
clone size: .
J gene: TRBJ2-7
D gene: TRBD2
V gene: TRBV25-1

CDR3 DNA: TGTGCCAGCAGTTCCCTGGCAGGGACTTACGGAAACACCATATATTTT
CDR3 protein: CASSSLAGTYGNTIYF
clone size: .
J gene: TRBJ1-3
D gene: .
V gene: TRBV11-3

CDR3 DNA: TGTGCCAGCAGCTCCCTTAGAGGGAAAGTATACACTGAAGCTTTCTTT
CDR3 protein: CASSSLRGKVYTEAFF
clone size: .
J gene: TRBJ1-1
D gene: .
V gene: TRBV11-1

CDR3 DNA: TGTGCCAGCAGCTTGTACGGCCTAATCTCTGGAAACACCATATATTTT
CDR3 protein: CASSLYGLISGNTIYF
clone size: .
J gene: TRBJ1-3
D gene: .
V gene: TRBV5-8

CDR3 DNA: TGTGCCACCAGCAGAGTGACGGGAGCTTACGAGCAGTACTTC
CDR3 protein: CATSRVTGAYEQYF
clone size: .
J gene: TRBJ2-7
D gene: .
V gene: TRBV15

CDR3 DNA: TGTGCCAGCAGTTTCGGCACCGACGACGAAACGACAGGCCACCCGAATGAAAAACTGTTTTTT
CDR3 protein: CASSFGTDDETTGHPNEKLFF
clone size: .
J gene: TRBJ1-4
D gene: .
V gene: TRBV27

CDR3 DNA: TGTGCCAGCAGCAGAGGGGGGACCAAAAACATTCAGTACTTC
CDR3 protein: CASSRGGTKNIQYF
clone size: .
J gene: TRBJ2-4
D gene: .
V gene: TRBV21-1

CDR3 DNA: TGTGCCAGCAGCCCTTCATGGGGGAGGGATCAGCCCCAGCATTTT
CDR3 protein: CASSPSWGRDQPQHF
clone size: .
J gene: TRBJ1-5
D gene: .
V gene: TRBV9

CDR3 DNA: TGTGCCAGCAGCGAGCCGTCCGGGACTAGCGTATCCTACAATGAGCAGTTCTTC
CDR3 protein: CASSEPSGTSVSYNEQFF
clone size: .
J gene: TRBJ2-1
D gene: TRBD2
V gene: TRBV9

CDR3 DNA: TGTGCCAGTCGGTTGGCAGATTTTAACTATGGCTACACCTTC
CDR3 protein: CASRLADFNYGYTF
clone size: .
J gene: TRBJ1-2
D gene: .
V gene: TRBV19

CDR3 DNA: TGTGCCAGCAGCGTAGTCCGGCAGGTGGGGAGGGACACCGGGGAGCTGTTTTTT
CDR3 protein: CASSVVRQVGRDTGELFF
clone size: .
J gene: TRBJ2-2
D gene: TRBD2
V gene: TRBV9

CDR3 DNA: TGTGCCAGCAGCTTAGAGGTGAACACTGAAGCTTTCTTT
CDR3 protein: CASSLEVNTEAFF
clone size: .
J gene: TRBJ1-1
D gene: .
V gene: TRBV7-7

CDR3 DNA: TGTGCCAGTAACGCCCTCAAGACCCGGGACAGGGCGGGGTCTACCTATGGCTACACCTTC
CDR3 protein: CASNALKTRDRAGSTYGYTF
clone size: few
J gene: TRBJ1-2
D gene: TRBD1
V gene: TRBV19

CDR3 DNA: TGTGCCAGCAGCCCGGGACTCTGGGGCCAAGAGACCCAGTACTTC
CDR3 protein: CASSPGLWGQETQYF
clone size: .
J gene: TRBJ2-5
D gene: .
V gene: TRBV9

CDR3 DNA: TGCAGCGTCAAGGGTCCGGGGTCCACCTACGAGCAGTACTTC
CDR3 protein: CSVKGPGSTYEQYF
clone size: once
J gene: TRBJ2-7
D gene: .
V gene: TRBV29-1

CDR3 DNA: TGTGCCACCAGCGGCGAGAACACTGAAGCTTTCTTT
CDR3 protein: CATSGENTEAFF
clone size: few
J gene: TRBJ1-1
D gene: .
V gene: TRBV15

CDR3 DNA: TGTGCCAGCACTACAGGGACTCAGCCCCAGCATTTT
CDR3 protein: CASTTGTQPQHF
clone size: .
J gene: TRBJ1-5
D gene: .
V gene: TRBV7-9

CDR3 DNA: TGTGCCAGCAGTTACCAAGCTTTCAACACTGAAGCTTTCTTT
CDR3 protein: CASSYQAFNTEAFF
clone size: .
J gene: TRBJ1-1
D gene: .
V gene: TRBV6-5

CDR3 DNA: TGCGCCAGCAGCCAAGAGTCGGGGGGGCCCTACGAGCAGTACTTC
CDR3 protein: CASSQESGGPYEQYF
clone size: .
J gene: TRBJ2-7
D gene: TRBD2
V gene: TRBV4-1

CDR3 DNA: TGCGCCAGCAGCCAAGTCTTGGGGGGCCGATTCGAGCAGTACTTC
CDR3 protein: CASSQVLGGRFEQYF
clone size: .
J gene: TRBJ2-7
D gene: .
V gene: TRBV4-3

CDR3 DNA: TGTGCCAGCACCTTAGTTCCAGGGGGCTACACTGAAGCTTTCTTT
CDR3 protein: CASTLVPGGYTEAFF
clone size: .
J gene: TRBJ1-1
D gene: TRBD1
V gene: TRBV6-5

CDR3 DNA: TGTGCCAGCAGCCCCCCCTCCTACGAGCAGTACTTC
CDR3 protein: CASSPPSYEQYF
clone size: .
J gene: TRBJ2-7
D gene: .
V gene: TRBV9

CDR3 DNA: TGTGCCAGCAGTCCGGGGCCGTCGAACACTGAAGCTTTCTTT
CDR3 protein: CASSPGPSNTEAFF
clone size: .
J gene: TRBJ1-1
D gene: .
V gene: TRBV7-3

CDR3 DNA: TGTGCCAGTAGTACCCTAGCGGGAGCGGCCTACGAGCAGTACTTC
CDR3 protein: CASSTLAGAAYEQYF
clone size: .
J gene: TRBJ2-7
D gene: TRBD2
V gene: TRBV19

CDR3 DNA: TGTGCCAGCAGCTCGAGGATGGGGAATGAAAAACTGTTTTTT
CDR3 protein: CASSSRMGNEKLFF
clone size: once
J gene: TRBJ1-4
D gene: .
V gene: TRBV5-5

CDR3 DNA: TGTGCCAGTAGTATTAATGGTGGGGGCAACCGAAACACCGGGGAGCTGTTTTTT
CDR3 protein: CASSINGGGNRNTGELFF
clone size: .
J gene: TRBJ2-2
D gene: .
V gene: TRBV19

CDR3 DNA: TGTGCCAGCAGTGGGGAGTTCGGGGACAGGAAGACAGATACGCAGTATTTT
CDR3 protein: CASSGEFGDRKTDTQYF
clone size: .
J gene: TRBJ2-3
D gene: TRBD1
V gene: TRBV9

CDR3 DNA: TGTGCCAGCAGCTTGGAGACAGGGCGGGAGCAGTTCTTC
CDR3 protein: CASSLETGREQFF
clone size: .
J gene: TRBJ2-1
D gene: TRBD1
V gene: TRBV7-6

CDR3 DNA: TGTGCCAGCAGTGCATCGGCCAATGAGCAGTTCTTC
CDR3 protein: CASSASANEQFF
clone size: .
J gene: TRBJ2-1
D gene: .
V gene: TRBV2

CDR3 DNA: TGTGCCAGCCTTCACGTGGGTGGCTACACCTTC
CDR3 protein: CASLHVGGYTF
clone size: .
J gene: TRBJ1-2
D gene: .
V gene: TRBV19

CDR3 DNA: TGTGCCAGCAGCTTAGGAGGCAGGGTTTACGAGCAGTACTTC
CDR3 protein: CASSLGGRVYEQYF
clone size: .
J gene: TRBJ2-7
D gene: .
V gene: TRBV11-2

CDR3 DNA: TGCGCCAGCAGTGAGTCTGGGACCTACGAGCAGTACTTC
CDR3 protein: CASSESGTYEQYF
clone size: .
J gene: TRBJ2-7
D gene: .
V gene: TRBV10-2

CDR3 DNA: TGTGCCAGCATCGGTGAGAATCAAGAGACCCAGTACTTC
CDR3 protein: CASIGENQETQYF
clone size: .
J gene: TRBJ2-5
D gene: .
V gene: TRBV2

CDR3 DNA: TGCGCCAGCAGCCCCAATGGACTAGCGGGGTACACCGGGGAGCTGTTTTTT
CDR3 protein: CASSPNGLAGYTGELFF
clone size: .
J gene: TRBJ2-2
D gene: TRBD2
V gene: TRBV4-3

CDR3 DNA: TGTGCCAGCAATGGGAAGGGGGAATCCTACAATGAGCAGTTCTTC
CDR3 protein: CASNGKGESYNEQFF
clone size: .
J gene: TRBJ2-1
D gene: .
V gene: TRBV2

CDR3 DNA: TGTGCCAGCAGCTTGTCCGACAGGGGGCTTGGCTACACCTTC
CDR3 protein: CASSLSDRGLGYTF
clone size: .
J gene: TRBJ1-2
D gene: TRBD1
V gene: TRBV5-5

CDR3 DNA: TGTGCCAGCAGCTTGGATATCGATGAAGCTTTCTTT
CDR3 protein: CASSLDIDEAFF
clone size: .
J gene: TRBJ1-1
D gene: .
V gene: TRBV5-4

CDR3 DNA: TGTGCCAGCACCTCACCCGGGACAGGGGTCGACGAGCAGTACTTC
CDR3 protein: CASTSPGTGVDEQYF
clone size: .
J gene: TRBJ2-7
D gene: TRBD1
V gene: TRBV27

CDR3 DNA: TGCGCCAGCAGCTTCCTGTACGAGCAGTACTTC
CDR3 protein: CASSFLYEQYF
clone size: few
J gene: TRBJ2-7
D gene: .
V gene: TRBV5-1

CDR3 DNA: TGTGCCAGCACCCGGGAAGCCTTAAAGCAGTACTTC
CDR3 protein: CASTREALKQYF
clone size: .
J gene: TRBJ2-7
D gene: .
V gene: TRBV2

CDR3 DNA: TGTGCCAGCAGCTCCTCCTTCGAGCAGTACTTC
CDR3 protein: CASSSSFEQYF
clone size: .
J gene: TRBJ2-7
D gene: .
V gene: TRBV5-5

CDR3 DNA: TGCGCCAGCAGCCAAACAGCGGGGGGGAAAAACGAGCAGTACTTC
CDR3 protein: CASSQTAGGKNEQYF
clone size: .
J gene: TRBJ2-7
D gene: TRBD2
V gene: TRBV4-1

CDR3 DNA: TGTGCCAGCAGCTCCACCGGGACAGGGTTTGATCACACTGAAGCTTTCTTT
CDR3 protein: CASSSTGTGFDHTEAFF
clone size: .
J gene: TRBJ1-1
D gene: TRBD1
V gene: TRBV7-9